Below are 14 T cell receptor beta chains sequenced from a single sample in a study of cytomegalovirus exposure and HLA in healthy donors. Data came from immunoSEQ multiplex PCR; TCRdb stores just in-frame clones and leaves some out. This sample has some 250,000 clones, with nearly 90% found just once. Sequencing input: PBMCs. These receptors were obtained from a woman between 18 and 29 years old in good health and CMV-seronegative.

A word on this clone: Other DNA sequences from this sample encode an identical CDR3 as well. The gene calls are TRBV18 and TRBJ1-5, with D possibly TRBD1 on 6 matching bases. V dropped 3 bases and J dropped 5 bases, with 8 bases sitting between them. There are 13 residues in the CDR3. Germline loops: CDR1 KGHSH, CDR2 LQKENI. The CDR3 region has the DNA TGTGCCAGCTCACCGACAGGAGATCAGCCCCAGCATTTT. As protein: CASSPTGDQPQHF.

V and J are TRBV6-5 and TRBJ1-1, with 7 positions matching TRBD1. J lost 5 bases, V lost 6 bases, and 9 bases had no gene match. The CDR3 extends over 14 amino acids. Germline loops: CDR1 MNHEY, CDR2 SVGAGI. CDR3 sequence: CASRPTGARTEAFF. The CDR3 DNA is TGTGCCAGCAGGCCCACAGGGGCCCGGACTGAAGCTTTCTTT.

The chain carries TRBV6-5 and TRBJ2-6; a weak D match, TRBD2 (5 bases). Trimming pared 3 bases from V and 1 base from J, leaving 7 bases between. Germline lookup yields CDR1 MNHEY and CDR2 SVGAGI. The CDR3 loop spans 15 amino acids. CDR3 loop: CASSYGGSGANVLTF. DNA of the CDR3: TGTGCCAGCAGTTATGGCGGGTCTGGGGCCAACGTCCTGACTTTC.

The genes are TRBV11-2 and TRBJ2-7; 8 bases line up with TRBD2. V dropped 2 bases and J dropped 3; count of bases not matched to a gene: 3. CDR3 size: 14 residues. In germline, CDR1 is SGHAT, CDR2 FQNNGV. The CDR3 sequence: CASSLREGDYEQYV. The CDR3 nucleotides read TGTGCCAGCAGCTTACGGGAGGGGGACTACGAGCAGTACGTC.

J is TRBJ2-1 and V is TRBV19, with D hard to call. CDR3 size: 14 residues. Germline V lookup: CDR1 LNHDA, CDR2 SQIVND (reference sequence). V dropped 3 bases and J dropped 3 bases, with 9 bases sitting between them. DNA for the CDR3: TGTGCCAGTAGTATCCAGCGTAGCTACAATGAGCAGTTCTTC. Its protein product is CASSIQRSYNEQFF.

This chain links TRBV28 with TRBJ2-4; maybe TRBD2 (7 bases). The ends were cut back, 1 base at V and 6 bases at J, with 10 bases in the middle. This CDR3 is 14 amino acids long. Germline CDR1 is MDHEN and CDR2 is SYDVKM. The CDR3 region has the DNA TGTGCCAGCAGTTTATACAGGGAGGGAAACATTCAGTACTTC. It specifies CASSLYREGNIQYF.

The chain is built from TRBV6-4 and TRBJ2-1, with 10 bases aligning to TRBD2. The CDR3 runs to 18 residues. J lost 1 base, V lost 2 bases, and 8 bases had no gene match. The V gene's germline CDR1 is MRHNA and CDR2 SNTAGT. DNA of the CDR3: TGTGCCAGCAGTGACGGGGTACTAGCGGGGAATTCCTACAATGAGCAGTTCTTC. Amino acid sequence: CASSDGVLAGNSYNEQFF.

This clone was detected once. The chain combines TRBV28 with TRBJ1-4; no definite D call. Between the trimmed V and J ends, which lost 7 bases and 7 bases, there was a span of 4 bases. Germline assignment: CDR1 MDHEN and CDR2 SYDVKM. The CDR3 consists of 10 residues. For the CDR3, the DNA is TGTGCCAGCAACGGTGAAAAACTGTTTTTT. It is translated as CASNGEKLFF.

The rearrangement uses TRBV7-9 and TRBJ1-2; D remains ambiguous. V lost 3 bases to trimming and J lost 2 bases, with 10 bases between them. CDR3 size: 14 residues. CDR1 SEHNR and CDR2 FQNEAQ come from the germline V gene (reference sequence). The CDR3 DNA is TGTGCCAGCAGCTTTGGGTCACAGAACTATGGCTACACCTTC. It yields the protein CASSFGSQNYGYTF.

J is TRBJ2-5 and V is TRBV4-1, with 8 bases aligning to TRBD1. The CDR3 consists of 17 residues. CDR1 is MGHRA, CDR2 YSYEKL, per germline. After removal of 1 base from V and 10 bases from J, the junction contained 17 bases not matched to a gene. CDR3 loop: CASSQVPGQAIGGSQYF. CDR3 in DNA: TGCGCCAGCAGCCAAGTTCCGGGACAGGCGATCGGTGGGAGCCAGTACTTC.

This clone was found a few times. The chain carries TRBV29-1 and TRBJ1-2; D call uncertain. Trimming cost V 3 bases and J 8 bases, with 13 bases left between them. This CDR3 spans 12 amino acids. CDR1 and CDR2 from the germline V gene are SQVTM and ANQGSEA. The CDR3 here is CSVDGSGRGYTF. The CDR3 DNA follows: TGCAGCGTTGATGGTAGTGGTCGGGGCTACACCTTC.

The genes are TRBV7-9 and TRBJ2-7; 7 nucleotides agree with TRBD2. Germline V gene data show CDR1 as SEHNR and CDR2 as FQNEAQ (reference sequence). The trim removed 3 bases at V and 2 bases at J, leaving 7 bases unmatched. The CDR3 has 15 amino acids. CDR3 DNA sequence: TGTGCCAGCAGCTTCGAGGGGCGGGGGACCTACGAGCAGTACGTC. Protein: CASSFEGRGTYEQYV.

The chain uses TRBV5-4 and TRBJ1-1, with 7 bases matching TRBD1. This CDR3 contains 14 residues. Unmatched junction bases numbered 12, after V lost 6 bases and J lost 7 bases. CDR1 and CDR2 (germline): SGHNT, YYREEE (reference sequence). The CDR3 sequence: CASINNLRDSEAFF. In DNA form, the CDR3 reads TGTGCCAGCATCAATAACCTCCGGGACAGTGAAGCTTTCTTT.

The chain carries TRBV4-1 and TRBJ1-2, with D unresolved. The CDR3 is made up of 19 amino acids. V dropped 4 bases and J dropped 3 bases, with 27 bases sitting between them. Germline CDR1 MGHRA, CDR2 YSYEKL. In nucleotides, the CDR3 is TGCGCCAGCAGCCGAGGAACGAGGGAACAGTCCCCTCGGGACTATGGCTACACCTTC. Amino acid sequence: CASSRGTREQSPRDYGYTF.